These T cell receptor beta chains were read from a single sample in a study of shared clonotypes between healthy human individuals. Some clones are missing from TCRdb's copy, which holds only in-frame ones; the method was immunoSEQ multiplex PCR. The table includes roughly 2,000,000 clones, 85% to 95% detected once. The sample was naive CD8+ T cells sorted from blood. The source is a man aged 18 to 30 in good health. The CDR3 runs from the conserved cysteine through the conserved F or W. D genes are given only for firm matches. Clone size is given for some rows only: seen once, a few or many times, or a class if the clone is expanded.

J gene: TRBJ2-3
V gene: TRBV5-6
clone size: NA
D gene: NA
CDR3 DNA: TGTGCCAGCAGCCTCCAAGTGAAGGGAGTATTAGATACGCAGTATTTT
CDR3 protein: CASSLQVKGVLDTQYF

J gene: TRBJ2-7
V gene: TRBV7-6
clone size: NA
D gene: TRBD1
CDR3 DNA: TGTGCCAGCAGCCATGGGACAGAACGCGAGCAGTACTTC
CDR3 protein: CASSHGTEREQYF

J gene: TRBJ2-7
V gene: TRBV5-5
clone size: NA
D gene: NA
CDR3 DNA: TGTGCCAGCAGCCTGTCGCCAAGGGACGAGCAGTACTTC
CDR3 protein: CASSLSPRDEQYF

J gene: TRBJ1-4
V gene: TRBV2
clone size: NA
D gene: NA
CDR3 DNA: TGTGCCAGCAGTGCAACGGGTAATGAAAAACTGTTTTTT
CDR3 protein: CASSATGNEKLFF

J gene: TRBJ1-1
V gene: TRBV30
clone size: NA
D gene: NA
CDR3 DNA: TGTGCCTGGTCCGGGGGGCCGGGAGCCGAAGCTTTCTTT
CDR3 protein: CAWSGGPGAEAFF

J gene: TRBJ2-7
V gene: TRBV7-9
clone size: NA
D gene: TRBD2
CDR3 DNA: TGTGCCAGCAGCGGACGAGCGGGGGGTGAGCAGTACTTC
CDR3 protein: CASSGRAGGEQYF

J gene: TRBJ2-5
V gene: TRBV13
clone size: NA
D gene: NA
CDR3 DNA: TGTGCCAGCAGCCCGGCTGACACCGGGGTGGAGACCCAGTACTTC
CDR3 protein: CASSPADTGVETQYF

J gene: TRBJ2-7
V gene: TRBV30
clone size: NA
D gene: NA
CDR3 DNA: TGTGCCTGGAGTCCACGGGGAGGAGAGCAGTACTTC
CDR3 protein: CAWSPRGGEQYF

J gene: TRBJ1-1
V gene: TRBV4-1
clone size: NA
D gene: NA
CDR3 DNA: TGCGCCAGCAGCCCGACTCTAGGCACTGAAGCTTTCTTT
CDR3 protein: CASSPTLGTEAFF

J gene: TRBJ2-3
V gene: TRBV27
clone size: once
D gene: NA
CDR3 DNA: TGTGCCAGCACCCCCTCCCCAGAGACAGATACGCAGTATTTT
CDR3 protein: CASTPSPETDTQYF

J gene: TRBJ2-7
V gene: TRBV2
clone size: NA
D gene: NA
CDR3 DNA: TGTGCCAGCCGTAACCCGGGGGCGGGGAACGAGCAGTACTTC
CDR3 protein: CASRNPGAGNEQYF

J gene: TRBJ2-7
V gene: TRBV7-9
clone size: NA
D gene: TRBD1
CDR3 DNA: TGTGCCAGCAGGCCGGGACAGGGGTTGGTCTACGAGCAGTACTTC
CDR3 protein: CASRPGQGLVYEQYF

J gene: TRBJ1-6
V gene: TRBV11-3
clone size: NA
D gene: NA
CDR3 DNA: TGTGCCAGCAGCGCCGCGGACAGACCCGATTCACCCCTCCACTTT
CDR3 protein: CASSAADRPDSPLHF

J gene: TRBJ2-7
V gene: TRBV7-2
clone size: once
D gene: TRBD2
CDR3 DNA: TGTGCCAGCAGCCCCCCGGGCGGGAGCTCCTACGAGCAGTACTTC
CDR3 protein: CASSPPGGSSYEQYF

J gene: TRBJ2-7
V gene: TRBV5-1
clone size: NA
D gene: TRBD2
CDR3 DNA: TGCGCCAGCAGCTTAACAGCGGGAGGGCTCTACGAGCAGTACTTC
CDR3 protein: CASSLTAGGLYEQYF

J gene: TRBJ1-2
V gene: TRBV5-4
clone size: NA
D gene: NA
CDR3 DNA: TGTGCCAGCAGCTCGGACGGACCATTGGGCTACACCTTC
CDR3 protein: CASSSDGPLGYTF